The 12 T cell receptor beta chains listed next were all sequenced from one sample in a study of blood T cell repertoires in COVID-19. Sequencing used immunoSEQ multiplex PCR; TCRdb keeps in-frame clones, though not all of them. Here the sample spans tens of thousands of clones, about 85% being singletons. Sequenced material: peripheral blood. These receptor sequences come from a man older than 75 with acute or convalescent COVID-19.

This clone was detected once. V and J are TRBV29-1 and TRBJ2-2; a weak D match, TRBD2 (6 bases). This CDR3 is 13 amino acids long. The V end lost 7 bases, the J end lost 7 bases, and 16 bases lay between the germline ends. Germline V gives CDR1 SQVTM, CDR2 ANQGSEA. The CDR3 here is CSGGREPLGELFF. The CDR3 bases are TGCAGCGGGGGCCGGGAGCCCCTCGGGGAGCTGTTTTTT.

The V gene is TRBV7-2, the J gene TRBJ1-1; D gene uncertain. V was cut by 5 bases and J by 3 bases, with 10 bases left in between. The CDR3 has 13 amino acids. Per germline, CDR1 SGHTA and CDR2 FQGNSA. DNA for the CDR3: TGTGCCAGCAGCGCCGGGATTGACACTGAAGCTTTCTTT. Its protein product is CASSAGIDTEAFF.

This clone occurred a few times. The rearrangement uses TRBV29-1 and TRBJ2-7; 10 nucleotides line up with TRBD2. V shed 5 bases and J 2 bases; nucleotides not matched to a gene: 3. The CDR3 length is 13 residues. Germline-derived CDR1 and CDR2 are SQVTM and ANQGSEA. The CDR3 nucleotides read TGCAGCGTTCGGACTAGCGGCCCCTACGAGCAGTACTTC. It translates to CSVRTSGPYEQYF.

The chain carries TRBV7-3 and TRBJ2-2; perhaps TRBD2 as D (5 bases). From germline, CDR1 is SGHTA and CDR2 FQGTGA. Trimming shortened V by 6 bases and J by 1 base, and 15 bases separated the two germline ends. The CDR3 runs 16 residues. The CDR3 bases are TGTGCCAGCAGTTTCCACAGCGGAGGGAACACCGGGGAGCTGTTTTTT. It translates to CASSFHSGGNTGELFF.

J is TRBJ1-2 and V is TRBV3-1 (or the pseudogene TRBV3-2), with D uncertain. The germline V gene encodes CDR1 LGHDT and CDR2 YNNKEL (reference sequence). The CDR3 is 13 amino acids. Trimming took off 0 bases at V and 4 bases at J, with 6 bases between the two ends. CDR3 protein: CASSQDPVYGYTF. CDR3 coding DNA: TGTGCCAGCAGCCAAGATCCGGTCTATGGCTACACCTTC.

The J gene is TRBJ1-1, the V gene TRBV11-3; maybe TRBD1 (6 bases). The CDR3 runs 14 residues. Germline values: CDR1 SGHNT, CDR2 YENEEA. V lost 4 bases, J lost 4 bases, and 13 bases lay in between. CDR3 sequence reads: CASSSNQGSTEAFF. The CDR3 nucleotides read TGTGCCAGCAGCTCGAACCAGGGGAGCACTGAAGCTTTCTTT.

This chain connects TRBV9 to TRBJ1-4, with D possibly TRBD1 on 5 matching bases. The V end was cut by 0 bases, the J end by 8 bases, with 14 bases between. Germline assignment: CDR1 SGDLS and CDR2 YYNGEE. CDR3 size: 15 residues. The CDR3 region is CASSVAAGRAEKLFF. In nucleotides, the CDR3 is TGTGCCAGCAGCGTAGCGGCAGGGCGAGCCGAAAAACTGTTTTTT.

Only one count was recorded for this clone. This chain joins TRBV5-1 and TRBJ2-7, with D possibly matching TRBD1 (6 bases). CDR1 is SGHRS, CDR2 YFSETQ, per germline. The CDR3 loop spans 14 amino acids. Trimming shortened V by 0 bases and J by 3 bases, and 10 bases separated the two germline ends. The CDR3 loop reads CASSLETGIYEQYF. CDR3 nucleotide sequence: TGCGCCAGCAGCTTGGAGACAGGAATCTACGAGCAGTACTTC.

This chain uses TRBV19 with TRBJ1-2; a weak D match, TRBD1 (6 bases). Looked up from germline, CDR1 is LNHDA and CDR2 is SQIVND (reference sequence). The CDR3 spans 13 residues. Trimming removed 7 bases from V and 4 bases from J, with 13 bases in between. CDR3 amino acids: CASKIQGGYGYTF. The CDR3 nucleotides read TGTGCCAGTAAAATACAGGGTGGCTATGGCTACACCTTC. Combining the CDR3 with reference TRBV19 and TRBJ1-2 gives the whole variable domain DGGITQSPKYLFRKEGQNVTLSCEQNLNHDAMYWYRQDPGQGLRLIYYSQIVNDFQKGDIAEGYSVSREKKESFPLTVTSAQKNPTAFYLCASKIQGGYGYTFGSGTRLTVV.

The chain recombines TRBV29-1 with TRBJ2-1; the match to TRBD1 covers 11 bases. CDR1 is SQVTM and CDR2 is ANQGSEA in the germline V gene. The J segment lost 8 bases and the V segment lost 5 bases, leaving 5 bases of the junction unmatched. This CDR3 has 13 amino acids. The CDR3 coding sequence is TGCAGCGTTAAGGGGACAGGGGGTTATGAGCAGTTCTTC. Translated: CSVKGTGGYEQFF.

The CDR3 sequence: CAISVAGGPSDTQYF. The CDR3 DNA sequence: TGTGCCATCAGCGTAGCGGGGGGGCCGTCAGATACGCAGTATTTT. The J gene is TRBJ2-3, the V gene TRBV10-3; 11 bases agree with TRBD2. The CDR3 extends over 15 amino acids. CDR1 and CDR2 from the germline V gene are ENHRY and SYGVKD. V shed 6 bases, J shed 4 bases, and the junction held 6 bases outside the gene matches.

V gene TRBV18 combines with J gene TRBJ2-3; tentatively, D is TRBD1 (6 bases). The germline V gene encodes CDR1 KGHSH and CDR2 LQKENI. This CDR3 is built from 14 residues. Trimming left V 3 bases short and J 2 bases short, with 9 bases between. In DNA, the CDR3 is TGTGCCAGCTCACCCCGGGGACACACAGATACGCAGTATTTT. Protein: CASSPRGHTDTQYF.